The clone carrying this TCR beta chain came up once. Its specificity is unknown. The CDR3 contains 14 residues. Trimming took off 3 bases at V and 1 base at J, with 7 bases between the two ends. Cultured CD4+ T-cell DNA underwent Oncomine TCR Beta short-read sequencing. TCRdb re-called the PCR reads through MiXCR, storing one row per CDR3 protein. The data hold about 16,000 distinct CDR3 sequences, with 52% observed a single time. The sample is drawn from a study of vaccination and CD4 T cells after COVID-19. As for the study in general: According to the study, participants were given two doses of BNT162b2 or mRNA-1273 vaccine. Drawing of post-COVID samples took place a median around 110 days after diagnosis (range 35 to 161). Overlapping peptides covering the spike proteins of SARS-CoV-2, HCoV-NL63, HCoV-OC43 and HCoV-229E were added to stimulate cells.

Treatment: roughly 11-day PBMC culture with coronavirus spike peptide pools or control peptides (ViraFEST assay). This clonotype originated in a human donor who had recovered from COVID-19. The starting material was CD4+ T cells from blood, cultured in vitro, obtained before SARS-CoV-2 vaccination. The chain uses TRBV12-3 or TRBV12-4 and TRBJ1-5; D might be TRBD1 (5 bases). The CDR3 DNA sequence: TGTGCCAGCAGTTTCGGGGGAAGCAATCAGCCCCAGCATTTT. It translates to CASSFGGSNQPQHF.